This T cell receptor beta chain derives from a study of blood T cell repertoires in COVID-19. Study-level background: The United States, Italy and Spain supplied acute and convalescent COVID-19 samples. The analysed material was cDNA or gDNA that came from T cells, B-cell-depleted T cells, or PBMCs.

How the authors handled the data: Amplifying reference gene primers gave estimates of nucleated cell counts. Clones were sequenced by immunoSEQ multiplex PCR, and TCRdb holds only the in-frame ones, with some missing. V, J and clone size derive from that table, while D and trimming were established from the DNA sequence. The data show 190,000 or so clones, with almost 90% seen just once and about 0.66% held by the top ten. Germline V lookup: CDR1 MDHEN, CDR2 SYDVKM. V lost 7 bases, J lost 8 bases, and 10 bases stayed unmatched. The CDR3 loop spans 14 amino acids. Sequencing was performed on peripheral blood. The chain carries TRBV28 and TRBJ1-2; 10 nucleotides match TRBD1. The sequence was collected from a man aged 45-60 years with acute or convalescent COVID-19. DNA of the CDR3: TGTGCCAGCATCCTAACCCGGGACAGGGGAGGCTACACCTTC. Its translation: CASILTRDRGGYTF.